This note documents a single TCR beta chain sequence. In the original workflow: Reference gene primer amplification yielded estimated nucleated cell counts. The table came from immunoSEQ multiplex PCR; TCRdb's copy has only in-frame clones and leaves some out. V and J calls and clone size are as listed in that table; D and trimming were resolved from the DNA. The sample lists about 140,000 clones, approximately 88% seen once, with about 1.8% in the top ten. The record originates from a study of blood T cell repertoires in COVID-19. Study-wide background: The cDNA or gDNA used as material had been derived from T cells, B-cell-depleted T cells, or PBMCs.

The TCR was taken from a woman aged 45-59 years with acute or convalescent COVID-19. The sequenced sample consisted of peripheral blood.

The CDR3 bases are TGTGCCAGCAGCCTTACAGGATCGCTCTACAATGAGCAGTTCTTC. Amino acids: CASSLTGSLYNEQFF. The chain joins TRBV7-9 to TRBJ2-1; tentative D call: TRBD1 (5 bases). The CDR3 has 15 amino acids. CDR1 is SEHNR, CDR2 FQNEAQ, per germline (reference sequence). Trimming shortened V by 5 bases and J by 3 bases, and 14 bases separated the two germline ends.